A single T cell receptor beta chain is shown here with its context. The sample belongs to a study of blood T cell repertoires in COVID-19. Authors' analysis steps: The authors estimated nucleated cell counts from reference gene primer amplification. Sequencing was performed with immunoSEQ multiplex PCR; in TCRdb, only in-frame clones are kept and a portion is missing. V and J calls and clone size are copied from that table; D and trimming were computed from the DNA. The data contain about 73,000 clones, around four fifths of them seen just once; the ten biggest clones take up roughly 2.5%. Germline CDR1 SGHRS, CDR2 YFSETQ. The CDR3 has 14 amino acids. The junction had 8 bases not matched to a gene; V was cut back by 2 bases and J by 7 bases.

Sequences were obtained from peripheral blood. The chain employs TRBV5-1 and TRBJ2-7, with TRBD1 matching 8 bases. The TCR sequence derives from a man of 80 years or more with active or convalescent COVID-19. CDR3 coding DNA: TGCGCCAGCAGCTTTAACGACAGGGGAGAGGAGCAGTACTTC. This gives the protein CASSFNDRGEEQYF.